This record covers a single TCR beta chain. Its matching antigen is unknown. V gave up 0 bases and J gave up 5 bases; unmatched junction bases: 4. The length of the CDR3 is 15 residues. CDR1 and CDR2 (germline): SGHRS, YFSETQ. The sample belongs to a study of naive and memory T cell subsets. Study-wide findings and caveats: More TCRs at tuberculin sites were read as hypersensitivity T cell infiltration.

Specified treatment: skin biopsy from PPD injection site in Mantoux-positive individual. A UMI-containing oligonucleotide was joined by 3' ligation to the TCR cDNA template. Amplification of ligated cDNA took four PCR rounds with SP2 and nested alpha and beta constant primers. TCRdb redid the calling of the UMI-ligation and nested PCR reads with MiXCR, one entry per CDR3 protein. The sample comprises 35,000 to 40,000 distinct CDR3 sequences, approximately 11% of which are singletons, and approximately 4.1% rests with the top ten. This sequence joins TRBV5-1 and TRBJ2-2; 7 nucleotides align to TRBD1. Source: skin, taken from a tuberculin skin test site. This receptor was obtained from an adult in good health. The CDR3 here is CASSLATGKTGELFF. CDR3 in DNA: TGCGCCAGCAGCTTGGCGACAGGGAAAACCGGGGAGCTGTTTTTT.